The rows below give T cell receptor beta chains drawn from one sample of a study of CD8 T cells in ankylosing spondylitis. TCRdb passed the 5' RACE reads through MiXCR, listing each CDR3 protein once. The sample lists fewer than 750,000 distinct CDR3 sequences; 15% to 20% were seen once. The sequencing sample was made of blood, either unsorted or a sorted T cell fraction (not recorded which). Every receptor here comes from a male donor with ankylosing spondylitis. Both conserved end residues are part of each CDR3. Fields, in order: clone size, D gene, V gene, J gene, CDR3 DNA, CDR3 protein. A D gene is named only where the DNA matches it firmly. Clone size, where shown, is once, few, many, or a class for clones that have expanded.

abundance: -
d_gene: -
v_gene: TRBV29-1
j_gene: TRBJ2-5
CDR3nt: TGCAGCGTTGACCACGGTGTTCTACAAGAGACCCAGTACTTC
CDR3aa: CSVDHGVLQETQYF

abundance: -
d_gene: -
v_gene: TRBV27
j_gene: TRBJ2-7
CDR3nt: TGTGCCAGCAGTTTATACGGGGGGCTCTACGAGCAGTACTTC
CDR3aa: CASSLYGGLYEQYF

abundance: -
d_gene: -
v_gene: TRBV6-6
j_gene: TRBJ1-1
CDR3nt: TGTGCCAGCCGCCGGGCCCCCGAAGCTTTCTTT
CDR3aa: CASRRAPEAFF

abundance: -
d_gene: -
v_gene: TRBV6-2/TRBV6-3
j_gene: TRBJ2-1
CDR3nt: TGTGCCAGCAGCCCCCTCCCGCCAACCAGGGAAGAGCAGTCCTTC
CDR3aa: CASSPLPPTREEQSF

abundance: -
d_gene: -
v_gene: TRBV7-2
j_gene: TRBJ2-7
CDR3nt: TGTGCCAGCAGCTTCATGGACTTTCCCCACGAGCAGTACTTC
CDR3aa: CASSFMDFPHEQYF

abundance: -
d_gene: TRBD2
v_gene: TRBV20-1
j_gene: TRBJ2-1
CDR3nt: TGCAGTGCTAGGCTCTCGGGAGGGCCTTACAATGAGCAGTTCTTC
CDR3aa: CSARLSGGPYNEQFF

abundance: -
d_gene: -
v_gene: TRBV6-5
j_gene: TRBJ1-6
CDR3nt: TGTGCCAGCAGTTACTCGGACCCTCTAATGGATAATTCACCCCTCCACTTT
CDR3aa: CASSYSDPLMDNSPLHF

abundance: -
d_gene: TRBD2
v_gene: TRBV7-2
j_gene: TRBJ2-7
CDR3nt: TGTGCCAGCAGCTCGGGGGGGACTAGCGGTTCCCCCTACGAGCAGTACTTC
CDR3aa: CASSSGGTSGSPYEQYF

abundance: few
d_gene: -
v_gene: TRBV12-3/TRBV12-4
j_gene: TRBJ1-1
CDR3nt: TGTGCCAGCAGCCCCGGACAGATTGAAGCTTTCTTT
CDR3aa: CASSPGQIEAFF

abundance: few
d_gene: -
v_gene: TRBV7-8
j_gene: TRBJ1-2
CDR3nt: TGTGCCAGCAGCTACAGGGCTTCACCTAACTATGGCTACACCTTC
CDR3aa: CASSYRASPNYGYTF

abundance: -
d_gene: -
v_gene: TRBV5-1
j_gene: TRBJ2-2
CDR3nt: TGCGCCAGCAGCTTGGTATACGGGGCGGCCGGGGAGCTGTTTTTT
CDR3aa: CASSLVYGAAGELFF

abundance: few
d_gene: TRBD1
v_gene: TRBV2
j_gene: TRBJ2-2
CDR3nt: TGTGCCAGCAGTGGGGGACAGGGGCACACCGGGGAGCTGTTTTTT
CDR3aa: CASSGGQGHTGELFF

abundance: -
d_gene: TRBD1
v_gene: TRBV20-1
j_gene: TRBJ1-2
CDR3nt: TGCAGTGCTAGAGAGACAGGGGCTGGTGGCTACACCTTC
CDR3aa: CSARETGAGGYTF

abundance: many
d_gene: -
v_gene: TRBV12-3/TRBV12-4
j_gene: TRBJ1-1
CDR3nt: TGTGCCAGCAGAGATAGGTTGCCCACTGAAGCTTTCTTT
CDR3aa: CASRDRLPTEAFF

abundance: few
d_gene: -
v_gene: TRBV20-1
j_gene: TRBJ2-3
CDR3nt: TGCAGTGCTAGGCCCCGATATTACCATACGCAGTATTTT
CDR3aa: CSARPRYYHTQYF

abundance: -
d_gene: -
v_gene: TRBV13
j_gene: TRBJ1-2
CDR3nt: TGTGCCAGCAGCTTAGCGCCCTATGGCTACACCTTC
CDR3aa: CASSLAPYGYTF

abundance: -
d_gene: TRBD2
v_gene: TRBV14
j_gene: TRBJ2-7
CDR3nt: TGTGCCAGCAGCCACTGGACTAGCGGGGGCTACGAGCAGTACTTC
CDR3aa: CASSHWTSGGYEQYF

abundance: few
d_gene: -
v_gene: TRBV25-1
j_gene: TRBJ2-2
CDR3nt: TGTGCCAGCAGAGTACACACCGGGGAGCTGTTTTTT
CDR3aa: CASRVHTGELFF

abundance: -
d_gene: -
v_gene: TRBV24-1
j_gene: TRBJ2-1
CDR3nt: TGTGCCACCAGTGATTTTAAAACAGGACCTCCGGGAAATGAGCAGTTCTTC
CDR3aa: CATSDFKTGPPGNEQFF

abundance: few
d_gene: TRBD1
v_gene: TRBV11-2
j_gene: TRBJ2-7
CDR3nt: TGTGCCAGCAGCCCTCCGGGACAGGGGGCGGGCGAGCAGTACTTC
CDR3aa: CASSPPGQGAGEQYF

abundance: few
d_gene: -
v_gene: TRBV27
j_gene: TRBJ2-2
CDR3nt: TGTGCCAGCAGTTTATTGGTGGCGGGCGGGGAGCTGTTTTTT
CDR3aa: CASSLLVAGGELFF

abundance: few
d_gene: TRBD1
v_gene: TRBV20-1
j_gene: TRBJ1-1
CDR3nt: TGCAGTGCTAGAGAGGGACAGAAGAACACTGAAGCTTTCTTT
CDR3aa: CSAREGQKNTEAFF

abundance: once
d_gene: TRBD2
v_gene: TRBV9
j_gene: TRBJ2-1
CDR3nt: TGTGCCAGCAGCAGGGGACTAGCGGGGGGGAAGTCTTACAATGAGCAGTTCTTC
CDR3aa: CASSRGLAGGKSYNEQFF

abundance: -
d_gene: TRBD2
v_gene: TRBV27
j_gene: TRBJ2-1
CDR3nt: TGTGCCAGCAAAACGAGCCTAGCGGGACTCGATGAGCAGTTCTTC
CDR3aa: CASKTSLAGLDEQFF

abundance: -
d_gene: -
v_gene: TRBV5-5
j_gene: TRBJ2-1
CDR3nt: TGTGCCACCACCGGGACTCCCACAAAGGGTGAGCAGTTCTTC
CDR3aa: CATTGTPTKGEQFF

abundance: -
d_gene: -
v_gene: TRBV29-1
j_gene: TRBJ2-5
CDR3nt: TGCAGCGTTCAACGTTTGGGCGACACTGAAGAGACCCAGTACTTC
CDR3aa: CSVQRLGDTEETQYF

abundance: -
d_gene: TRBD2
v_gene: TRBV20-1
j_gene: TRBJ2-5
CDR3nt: TGCAGTGCGGGAGGGCGGGAGACCCAGTACTTC
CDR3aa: CSAGGRETQYF

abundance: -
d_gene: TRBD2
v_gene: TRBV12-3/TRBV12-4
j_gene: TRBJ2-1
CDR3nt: TGTGCCAGCAGTTTGGGGACTAGCGGGAGGGGTAATGAGCAGTTCTTC
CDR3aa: CASSLGTSGRGNEQFF

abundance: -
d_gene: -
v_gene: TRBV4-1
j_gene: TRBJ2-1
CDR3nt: TGCGCCAGCAGCCAAGAAGAGCGGGACATGTTCTTC
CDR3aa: CASSQEERDMFF

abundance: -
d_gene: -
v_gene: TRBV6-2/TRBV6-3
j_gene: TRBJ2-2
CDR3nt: TGTGCCAGCAGTTACAGCTTACCGAACACCGGGGAGCTGTTTTTT
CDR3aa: CASSYSLPNTGELFF

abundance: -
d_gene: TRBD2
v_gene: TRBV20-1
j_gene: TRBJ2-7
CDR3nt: TGCAGTGCTAGAATAGCGGGGGGGCCCTACGAGCAGTACTTC
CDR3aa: CSARIAGGPYEQYF